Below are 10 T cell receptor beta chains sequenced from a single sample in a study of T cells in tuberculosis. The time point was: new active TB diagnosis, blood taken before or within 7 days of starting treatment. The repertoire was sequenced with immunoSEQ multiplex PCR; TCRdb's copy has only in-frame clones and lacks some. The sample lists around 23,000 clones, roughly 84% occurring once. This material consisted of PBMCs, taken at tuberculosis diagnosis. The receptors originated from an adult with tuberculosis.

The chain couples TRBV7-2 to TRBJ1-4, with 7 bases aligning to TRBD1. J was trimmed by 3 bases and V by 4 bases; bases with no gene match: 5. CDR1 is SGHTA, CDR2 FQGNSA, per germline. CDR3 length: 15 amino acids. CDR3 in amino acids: CASSYNRGSNEKLFF. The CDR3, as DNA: TGTGCCAGCAGCTACAACAGGGGATCTAATGAAAAACTGTTTTTT.

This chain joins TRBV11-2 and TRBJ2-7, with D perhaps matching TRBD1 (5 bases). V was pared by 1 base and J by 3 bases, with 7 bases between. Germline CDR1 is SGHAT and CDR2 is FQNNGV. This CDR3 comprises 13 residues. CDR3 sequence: CASSLVQGYEQYF. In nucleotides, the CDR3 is TGTGCCAGCAGCTTAGTTCAGGGCTACGAGCAGTACTTC.

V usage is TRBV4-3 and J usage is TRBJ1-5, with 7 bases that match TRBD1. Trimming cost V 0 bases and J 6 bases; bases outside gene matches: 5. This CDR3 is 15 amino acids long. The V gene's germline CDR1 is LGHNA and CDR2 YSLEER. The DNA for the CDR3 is TGCGCCAGCAGCCAAGATGACAGGGTAGGTCAGCCCCAGCATTTT. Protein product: CASSQDDRVGQPQHF.

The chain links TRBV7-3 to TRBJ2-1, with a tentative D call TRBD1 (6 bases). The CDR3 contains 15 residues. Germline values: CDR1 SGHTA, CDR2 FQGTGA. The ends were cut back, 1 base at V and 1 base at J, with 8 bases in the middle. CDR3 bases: TGTGCCAGCAGCTTAAGCCAGGGGTCCTACAATGAGCAGTTCTTC. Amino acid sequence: CASSLSQGSYNEQFF.

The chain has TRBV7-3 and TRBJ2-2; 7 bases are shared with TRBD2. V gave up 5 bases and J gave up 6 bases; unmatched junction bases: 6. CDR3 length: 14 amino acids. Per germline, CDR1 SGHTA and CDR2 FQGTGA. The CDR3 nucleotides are TGTGCCAGCAGCCGGCCGGGAGGCTCCGGGGAGCTGTTTTTT. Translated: CASSRPGGSGELFF. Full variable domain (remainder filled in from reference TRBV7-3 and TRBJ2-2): GAGVSQTPSNKVTEKGKYVELRCDPISGHTALYWYRQSLGQGPEFLIYFQGTGAADDSGLPNDRFFAVRPEGSVSTLKIQRTERGDSAVYLCASSRPGGSGELFFGEGSRLTVL.

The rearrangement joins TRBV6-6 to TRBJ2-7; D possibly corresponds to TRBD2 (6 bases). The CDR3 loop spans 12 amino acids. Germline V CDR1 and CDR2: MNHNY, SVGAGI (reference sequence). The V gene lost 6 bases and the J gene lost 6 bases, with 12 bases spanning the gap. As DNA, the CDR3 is TGTGCCAGCAGAAGGGACTCATTCGAGCAGTACTTC. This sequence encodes CASRRDSFEQYF.

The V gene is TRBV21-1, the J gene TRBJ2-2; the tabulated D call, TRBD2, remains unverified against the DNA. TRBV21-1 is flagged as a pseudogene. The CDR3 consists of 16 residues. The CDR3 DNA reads TGTGCCAGCAGCAAAGAAGTGATTCGGGACACCGGGGAGCTGTTTTTT. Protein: CASSKEVIRDTGELFF.

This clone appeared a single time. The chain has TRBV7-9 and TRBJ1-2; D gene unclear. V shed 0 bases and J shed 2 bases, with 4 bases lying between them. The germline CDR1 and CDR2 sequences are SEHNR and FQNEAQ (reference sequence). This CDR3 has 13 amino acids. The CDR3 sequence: CASSLAKNYGYTF. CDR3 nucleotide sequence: TGTGCCAGCAGCTTAGCCAAAAACTATGGCTACACCTTC. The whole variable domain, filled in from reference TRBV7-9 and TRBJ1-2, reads DTGVSQNPRHKITKRGQNVTFRCDPISEHNRLYWYRQTLGQGPEFLTYFQNEAQLEKSRLLSDRFSAERPKGSFSTLEIQRTEQGDSAMYLCASSLAKNYGYTFGSGTRLTVV.

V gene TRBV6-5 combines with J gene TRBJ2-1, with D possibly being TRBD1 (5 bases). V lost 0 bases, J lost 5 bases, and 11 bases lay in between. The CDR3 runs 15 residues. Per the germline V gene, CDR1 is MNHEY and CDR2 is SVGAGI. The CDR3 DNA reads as TGTGCCAGCAGTTACTCTCCAGGGTGGGACAATGAGCAGTTCTTC. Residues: CASSYSPGWDNEQFF.

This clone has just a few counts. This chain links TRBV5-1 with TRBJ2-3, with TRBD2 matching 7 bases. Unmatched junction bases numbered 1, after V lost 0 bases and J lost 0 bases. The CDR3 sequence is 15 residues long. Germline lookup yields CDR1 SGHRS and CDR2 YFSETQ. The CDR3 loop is CASSLVAGSTDTQYF. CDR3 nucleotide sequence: TGCGCCAGCAGCTTGGTAGCGGGCAGCACAGATACGCAGTATTTT.